This T cell receptor (beta chain) was profiled in a study of blood T cells in healthy people across ages. Per individual sample, total RNA of at least 6 micrograms was extracted. Notes on this clonotype: Its target is unknown.

Study conclusions and caveats: TCR beta diversity per million T cells fell roughly linearly with age. Leaving the PBMCs unsorted stopped any conclusive comparison of naive versus antigen-experienced cells. A strong correlation was seen between TCR beta diversity and naive T cell percentage.

Through a sample-barcoded 5' primer and a J-beta primer mix, a second PCR was run for 7 to 11 cycles. TCRdb reanalysed the 5' RACE reads using MiXCR and keeps one entry per CDR3 protein. The sample carries around 1,700,000 distinct CDR3 sequences, approximately 30% recorded once. This TCR came from a woman in her 30s in good health. Sequenced sample: blood.

The CDR3 DNA sequence: TGTGCCAGCAGCGTAGGGCCTCTGGGTAGCGGGAGGTTTGACACCGGGGAGCTGTTTTTT. Translating gives CASSVGPLGSGRFDTGELFF. The genes are TRBV9 and TRBJ2-2; 10 bases are a match to TRBD2. V dropped 0 bases and J dropped 3; count of bases not matched to a gene: 14. The CDR3 is made up of 20 amino acids. In germline, CDR1 is SGDLS, CDR2 YYNGEE.